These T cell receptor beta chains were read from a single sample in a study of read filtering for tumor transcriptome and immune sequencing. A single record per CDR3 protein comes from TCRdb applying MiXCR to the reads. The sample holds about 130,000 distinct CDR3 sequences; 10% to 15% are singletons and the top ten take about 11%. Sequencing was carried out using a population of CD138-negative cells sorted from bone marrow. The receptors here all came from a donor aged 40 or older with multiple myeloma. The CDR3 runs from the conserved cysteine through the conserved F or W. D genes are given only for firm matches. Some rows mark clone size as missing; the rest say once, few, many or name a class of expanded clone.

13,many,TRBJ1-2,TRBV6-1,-,TGTGCCAGCAGTGTGGAACCGGACTATGGCTACACCTTC,CASSVEPDYGYTF
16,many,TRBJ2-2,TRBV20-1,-,TGCAGTGCTAGGGGATTGGGACCGAACCTGGCGGGGGAGCTGTTTTTT,CSARGLGPNLAGELFF
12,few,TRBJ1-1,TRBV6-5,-,TGTGCCAGCAGCGCGAGGGCCACTGAAGCTTTCTTT,CASSARATEAFF
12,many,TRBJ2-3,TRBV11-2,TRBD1,TGTGCCAGCAGCCCAGGGGGAGATACGCAGTATTTT,CASSPGGDTQYF
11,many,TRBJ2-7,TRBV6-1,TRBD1,TGTGCCAGCAGGGACAGGAACGAGCAGTACTTC,CASRDRNEQYF
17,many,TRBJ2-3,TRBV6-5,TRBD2,TGTGCCAGCAAAGCCGCCACTCTAGCGGGAGGAACAGATACGCAGTATTTT,CASKAATLAGGTDTQYF
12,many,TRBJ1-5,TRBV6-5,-,TGTGCCAGCAGAGACCCACAGGGGCCCCAGCATTTT,CASRDPQGPQHF
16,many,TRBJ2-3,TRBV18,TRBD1,TGTGCCAGCTCACCACGGACAGGGGGAGGCACAGATACGCAGTATTTT,CASSPRTGGGTDTQYF
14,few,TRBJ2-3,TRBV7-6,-,TGTGCCAGCAGCGAGGGGACCTCGCCTTATACGCAGTATTTT,CASSEGTSPYTQYF
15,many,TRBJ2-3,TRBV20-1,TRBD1,TGCAGTGCCCCCCGGGGGGACAGGGACACAGATACGCAGTATTTT,CSAPRGDRDTDTQYF
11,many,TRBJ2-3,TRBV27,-,TGTGCCACCCTAGACACAGATACGCAGTATTTT,CATLDTDTQYF
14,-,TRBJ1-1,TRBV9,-,TGTGCCAGCAGCTCCCTTGGGGTGAACACTGAAGCTTTCTTT,CASSSLGVNTEAFF
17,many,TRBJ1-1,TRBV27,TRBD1,TGTGCCAGCAGTTTTAGGACAGGATATGCGAGGAACACTGAAGCTTTCTTT,CASSFRTGYARNTEAFF
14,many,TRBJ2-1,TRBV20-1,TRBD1,TGCAGTGCTCCATATAGACAGGGTAACAATGAGCAGTTCTTC,CSAPYRQGNNEQFF
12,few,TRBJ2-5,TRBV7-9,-,TGTGCCAGCAGCTTAATATCGGACTTACCATACTTC,CASSLISDLPYF
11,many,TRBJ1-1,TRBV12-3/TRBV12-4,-,TGTGCCAGCAGCAAGAATTCTGAAGCTTTCTTT,CASSKNSEAFF
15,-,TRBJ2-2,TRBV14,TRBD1,TGTGCCAGCAGCAACCGGGACAGGGACACCGGGGAGCTGTTTTTT,CASSNRDRDTGELFF
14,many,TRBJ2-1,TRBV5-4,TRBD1,TGTGCCAGCAGCTCGAGACAGGGGTACGATGAGCAGTTCTTC,CASSSRQGYDEQFF
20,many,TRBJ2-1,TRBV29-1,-,TGCAGCGTGGCTCCTAGCCTTCAGTATATCGGGAAGCGACTCTACAATGAGCAGTTCTTC,CSVAPSLQYIGKRLYNEQFF
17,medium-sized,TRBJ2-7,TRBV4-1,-,TGCGCCAGCAGCCATAGGGACGGCGGGTCAACCTCCTACGAGCAGTACTTC,CASSHRDGGSTSYEQYF
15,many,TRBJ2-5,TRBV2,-,TGTGCCAGCAGTGAAGCGGGACTGCCGCAAGAGACCCAGTACTTC,CASSEAGLPQETQYF
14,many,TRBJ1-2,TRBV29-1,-,TGCAGCGTTGAAGAACTACCAAGCCAAGGAGGCTACACCTTC,CSVEELPSQGGYTF
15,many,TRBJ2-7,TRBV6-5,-,TGTGCCAGCAGTTACGCCGCGAGACAAGTCTACGAGCAGTACTTC,CASSYAARQVYEQYF
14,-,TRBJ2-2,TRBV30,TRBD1,TGTGCCTGGGACAGGGGTAGAAAGACCGGGGAGCTGTTTTTT,CAWDRGRKTGELFF
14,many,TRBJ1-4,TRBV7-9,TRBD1,TGTGCCAGCAGCCGGGGTCAGGGGGCCGAAAAACTGTTTTTT,CASSRGQGAEKLFF
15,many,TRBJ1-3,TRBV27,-,TGTGCCAGCAGTTCGGGCAGGGCGTCGGGAAACACCATATATTTT,CASSSGRASGNTIYF
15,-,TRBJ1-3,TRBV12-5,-,TGTGCTAGTGCCTCGAGACGGTCTGTCCGAAACACCATATATTTT,CASASRRSVRNTIYF
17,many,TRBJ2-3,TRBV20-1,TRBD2,TGCAGTGCTCCACGTCGGGCGGGGGAAGCTAGCACAGATACGCAGTATTTT,CSAPRRAGEASTDTQYF
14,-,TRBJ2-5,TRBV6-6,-,TGTGCCAGCAGTGGAAATGGGCAGCAAGAGACCCAGTACTTC,CASSGNGQQETQYF
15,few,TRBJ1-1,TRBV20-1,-,TGCAGTGCTAGAGCGAGGGGCAGTCAGAACACTGAAGCTTTCTTT,CSARARGSQNTEAFF
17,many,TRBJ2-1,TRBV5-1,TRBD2,TGCGCCAGCAGCTCGAACGCCGGGACTAGCTCTGGTATGGAGCAGTTCTTC,CASSSNAGTSSGMEQFF
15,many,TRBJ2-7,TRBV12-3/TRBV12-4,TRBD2,TGTGCCAGCAGCCCCACTAGCGGGAGGGCCGGCGAGCAGTACTTC,CASSPTSGRAGEQYF
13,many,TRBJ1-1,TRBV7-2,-,TGTGCCAGCAGCTTGGAGTTGGGACACCAAGCTTTCTTT,CASSLELGHQAFF
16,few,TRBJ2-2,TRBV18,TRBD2,TGTGCCAGCTCACAAGTCGGGACTAGCAACCCCGGGGAGCTGTTTTTT,CASSQVGTSNPGELFF
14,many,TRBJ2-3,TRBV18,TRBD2,TGTGCCAGCGCCGCTAGCGGGAGTACAGATACGCAGTATTTT,CASAASGSTDTQYF
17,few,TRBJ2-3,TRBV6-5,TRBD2,TGTGCCAGCAGTTACGCCGGACTAGCGGGAGCTAAAGATACGCAGTATTTT,CASSYAGLAGAKDTQYF
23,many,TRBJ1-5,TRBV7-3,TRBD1,TGTGCCAGCAGCTCAGAAAAAGGAGTAGAGGACAGGGTATTGTATTGGGGCAATCAGCCCCAGCATTTT,CASSSEKGVEDRVLYWGNQPQHF
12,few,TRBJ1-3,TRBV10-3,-,TGTGCCATCAGTGAGATTGGAAACACCATATATTTT,CAISEIGNTIYF
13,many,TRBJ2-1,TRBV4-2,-,TGTGCCAGCAGCCATCCGAATGATCTTGAGCAGTTCTTC,CASSHPNDLEQFF
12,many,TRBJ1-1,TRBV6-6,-,TGTGCCAGCAGTGTTTCAGGGAATGAAGCTTTCTTT,CASSVSGNEAFF
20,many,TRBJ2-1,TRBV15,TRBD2,TGTGCCACCAGCTCCTTAACGCTCGGGACTAGCGGGAGGGCCTTCAATGAGCAGTTCTTC,CATSSLTLGTSGRAFNEQFF
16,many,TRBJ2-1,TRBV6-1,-,TGTGCCAGCAGTGAATGGCAGGGAAAGACGAACAATGAGCAGTTCTTC,CASSEWQGKTNNEQFF